The clone carrying this TCR beta chain was seen only a few times. Its cognate antigen is unknown. The data were obtained in a study of blood T cell dynamics during melanoma immunotherapy. In the study overall: Metastatic melanoma patients received first-line pembrolizumab or nivolumab plus ipilimumab.

Time point: pre-treatment baseline. At 12 weeks after first infusion, RECIST 1.1 defined response for most patients. V trimming: 5 bases; J trimming: 0 bases; junction bases outside the gene matches: 12. The CDR3 loop spans 18 amino acids. Germline-derived CDR1 and CDR2 are SQVTM and ANQGSEA. Overall study results and limits: Disease-control patients' PBMC repertoires became either more clonal or more diverse at W3. Whether repertoire-driving clones were melanoma-specific could not be determined.

TCRdb keeps only in-frame clones here, not all; method: immunoSEQ multiplex PCR. The sample shows 8,000 to 11,000 clones, around 87% of them seen only once. The source is a human donor with melanoma. Material: blood, obtained from a patient treated with checkpoint blockade. The chain has TRBV29-1 and TRBJ1-4, with 10 nucleotides matching TRBD1. This chain's CDR3 is CSVPGQGIGGATNEKLFF. CDR3 DNA sequence: TGCAGCGTTCCGGGACAGGGGATCGGGGGTGCAACTAATGAAAAACTGTTTTTT. Combining the CDR3 with reference TRBV29-1 and TRBJ1-4 gives the whole variable domain SAVISQKPSRDICQRGTSLTIQCQVDSQVTMMFWYRQQPGQSLTLIATANQGSEATYESGFVIDKFPISRPNLTFSTLTVSNMSPEDSSIYLCSVPGQGIGGATNEKLFFGSGTQLSVL.